Detailed here is one T cell receptor (beta chain). Germline-derived CDR1 and CDR2 are SGHNT and YYREEE (reference sequence). Trimming shortened V by 2 bases and J by 0 bases, and 12 bases separated the two germline ends. CDR3 length: 15 amino acids. This entry belongs to a study of blood T cell repertoires in COVID-19. Study information: The United States, Italy and Spain were the sources of the acute and convalescent COVID-19 samples. The cDNA or gDNA used as material had been derived from T cells, B-cell-depleted T cells, or PBMCs.

Using immunoSEQ multiplex PCR, the repertoire was profiled, and TCRdb retains in-frame clones only, with some absent. The sample has about 270,000 clones, just under 90% seen once. This chain links TRBV5-4 with TRBJ2-7; tentatively, D is TRBD1 (6 bases). The clonotype was recovered from a woman aged 25-40 years with acute COVID-19. Sequenced input: PBMCs or T cells enriched from blood (not recorded which). CDR3 bases: TGTGCCAGCAGCTTAGGGGGACGAACCTCCTACGAGCAGTACTTC. Translated, it gives CASSLGGRTSYEQYF.